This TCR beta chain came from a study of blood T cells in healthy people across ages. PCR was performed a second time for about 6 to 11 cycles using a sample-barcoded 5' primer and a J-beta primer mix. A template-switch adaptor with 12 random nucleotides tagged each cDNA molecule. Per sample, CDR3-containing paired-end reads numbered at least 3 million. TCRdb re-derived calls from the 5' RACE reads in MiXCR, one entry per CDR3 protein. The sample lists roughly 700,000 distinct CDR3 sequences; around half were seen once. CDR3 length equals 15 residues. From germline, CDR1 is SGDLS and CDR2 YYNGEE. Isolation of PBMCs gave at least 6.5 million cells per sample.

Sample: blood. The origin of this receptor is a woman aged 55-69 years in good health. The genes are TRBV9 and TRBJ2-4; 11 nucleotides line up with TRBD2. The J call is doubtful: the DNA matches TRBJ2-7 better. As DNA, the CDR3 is TGTGCCAGCAGCGTTACTAGCGGGAGACAGTACGAGCAGTACTTC. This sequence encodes CASSVTSGRQYEQYF.